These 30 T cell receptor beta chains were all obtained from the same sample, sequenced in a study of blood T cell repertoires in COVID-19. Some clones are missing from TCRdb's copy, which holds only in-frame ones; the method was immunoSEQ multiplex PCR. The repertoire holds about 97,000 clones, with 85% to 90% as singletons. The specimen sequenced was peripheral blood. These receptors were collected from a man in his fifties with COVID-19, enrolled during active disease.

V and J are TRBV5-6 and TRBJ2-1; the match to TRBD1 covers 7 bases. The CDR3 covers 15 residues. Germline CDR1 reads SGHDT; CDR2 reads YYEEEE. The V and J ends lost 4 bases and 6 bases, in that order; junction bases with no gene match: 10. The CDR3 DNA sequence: TGTGCCAGCAGCCCCACACAGGGGCTCATCAATGAGCAGTTCTTC. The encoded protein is CASSPTQGLINEQFF.

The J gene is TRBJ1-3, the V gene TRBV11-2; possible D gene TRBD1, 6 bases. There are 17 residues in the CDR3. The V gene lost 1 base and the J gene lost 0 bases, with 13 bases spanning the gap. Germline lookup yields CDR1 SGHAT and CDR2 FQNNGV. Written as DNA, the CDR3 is TGTGCCAGCAGCTTAGTGTGGGGGCTGAGCTCTGGAAACACCATATATTTT. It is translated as CASSLVWGLSSGNTIYF.

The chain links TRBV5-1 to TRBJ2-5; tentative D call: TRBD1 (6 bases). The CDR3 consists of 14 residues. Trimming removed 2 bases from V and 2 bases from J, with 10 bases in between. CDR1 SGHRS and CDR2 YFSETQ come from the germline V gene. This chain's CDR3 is CASSLGGEQETQYF. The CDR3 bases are TGCGCCAGCAGCTTAGGGGGAGAACAAGAGACCCAGTACTTC.

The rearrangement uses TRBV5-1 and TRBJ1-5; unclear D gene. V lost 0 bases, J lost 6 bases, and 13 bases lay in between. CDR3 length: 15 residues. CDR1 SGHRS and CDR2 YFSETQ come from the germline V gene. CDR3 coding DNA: TGCGCCAGCAGCTTGGGTGAGGAAGGTGTTCAGCCCCAGCATTTT. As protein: CASSLGEEGVQPQHF.

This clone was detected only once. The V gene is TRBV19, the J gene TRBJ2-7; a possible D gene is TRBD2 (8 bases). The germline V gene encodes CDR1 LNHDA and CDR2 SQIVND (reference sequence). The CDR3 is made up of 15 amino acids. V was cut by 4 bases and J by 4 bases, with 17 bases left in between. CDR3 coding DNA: TGTGCCAGTAGTAATCCGGGAGGGGGCAAGTACGAGCAGTACTTC. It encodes CASSNPGGGKYEQYF.

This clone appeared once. As DNA, the CDR3 is TGTGCCAGTAAGGTCGGGGTGAACACTGAAGCTTTCTTT. Protein product: CASKVGVNTEAFF. The chain is built from TRBV19 and TRBJ1-1; D unresolved. The V end lost 7 bases, the J end lost 0 bases, and 9 bases lay between the germline ends. Germline CDR1 and CDR2: LNHDA and SQIVND (reference sequence). The CDR3 runs 13 residues.

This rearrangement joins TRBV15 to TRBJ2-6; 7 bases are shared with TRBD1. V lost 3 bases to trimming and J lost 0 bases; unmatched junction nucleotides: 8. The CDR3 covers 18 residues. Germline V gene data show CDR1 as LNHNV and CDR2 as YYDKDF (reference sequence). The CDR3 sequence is CATSSGGQASSGANVLTF. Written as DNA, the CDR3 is TGTGCCACCAGCAGCGGTGGACAGGCAAGCTCTGGGGCCAACGTCCTGACTTTC.

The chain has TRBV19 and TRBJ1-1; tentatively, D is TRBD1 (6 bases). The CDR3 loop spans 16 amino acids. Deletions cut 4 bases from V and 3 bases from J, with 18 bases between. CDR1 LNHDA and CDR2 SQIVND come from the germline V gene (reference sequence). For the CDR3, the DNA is TGTGCCAGTAGTAATATCAACGGACAGATAGACACTGAAGCTTTCTTT. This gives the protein CASSNINGQIDTEAFF.

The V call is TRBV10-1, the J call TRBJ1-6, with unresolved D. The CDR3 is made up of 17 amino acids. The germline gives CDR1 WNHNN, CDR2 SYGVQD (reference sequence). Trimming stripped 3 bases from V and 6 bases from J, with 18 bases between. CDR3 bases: TGCGCCAGCAGTGATAAAGCCGGCAGGTGGGCTAATTCACCCCTCCACTTT. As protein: CASSDKAGRWANSPLHF.

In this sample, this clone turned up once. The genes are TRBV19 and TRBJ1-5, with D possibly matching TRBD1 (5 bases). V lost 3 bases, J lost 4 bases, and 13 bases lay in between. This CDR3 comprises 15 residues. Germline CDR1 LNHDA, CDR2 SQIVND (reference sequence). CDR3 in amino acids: CASSIPGGSNQPQHF. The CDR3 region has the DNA TGTGCCAGTAGTATCCCCGGGGGATCTAATCAGCCCCAGCATTTT.

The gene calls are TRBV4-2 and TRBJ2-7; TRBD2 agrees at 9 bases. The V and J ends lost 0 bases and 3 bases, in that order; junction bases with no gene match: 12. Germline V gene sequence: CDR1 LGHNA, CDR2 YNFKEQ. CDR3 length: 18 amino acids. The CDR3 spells CASSQERLLRGGLYEQYF. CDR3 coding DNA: TGTGCCAGCAGCCAAGAGCGGTTATTGCGGGGGGGCCTCTACGAGCAGTACTTC.

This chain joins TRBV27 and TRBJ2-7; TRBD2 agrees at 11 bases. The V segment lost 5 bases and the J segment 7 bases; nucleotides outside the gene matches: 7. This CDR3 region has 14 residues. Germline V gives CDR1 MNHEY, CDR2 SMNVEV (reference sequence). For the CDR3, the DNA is TGTGCCAGCAGTCCTAGCGGGGGGCCCCGGGAGCAGTACTTC. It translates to CASSPSGGPREQYF.

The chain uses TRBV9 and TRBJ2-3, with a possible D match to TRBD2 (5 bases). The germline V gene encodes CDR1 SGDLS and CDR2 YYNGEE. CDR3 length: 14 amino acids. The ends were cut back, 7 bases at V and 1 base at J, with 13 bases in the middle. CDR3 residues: CASSRTGGTDTQYF. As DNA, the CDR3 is TGTGCCAGCTCCCGGACCGGGGGCACAGATACGCAGTATTTT.

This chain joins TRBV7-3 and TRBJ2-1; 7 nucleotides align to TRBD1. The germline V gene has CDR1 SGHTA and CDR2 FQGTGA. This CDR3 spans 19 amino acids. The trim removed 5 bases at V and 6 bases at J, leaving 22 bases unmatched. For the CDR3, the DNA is TGTGCCAGCAGCCAAAAACCCAGGACAGGTACGGCTATCGGCAATGAGCAGTTCTTC. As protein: CASSQKPRTGTAIGNEQFF. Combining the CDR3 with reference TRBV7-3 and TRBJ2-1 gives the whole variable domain GAGVSQTPSNKVTEKGKYVELRCDPISGHTALYWYRQSLGQGPEFLIYFQGTGAADDSGLPNDRFFAVRPEGSVSTLKIQRTERGDSAVYLCASSQKPRTGTAIGNEQFFGPGTRLTVL.

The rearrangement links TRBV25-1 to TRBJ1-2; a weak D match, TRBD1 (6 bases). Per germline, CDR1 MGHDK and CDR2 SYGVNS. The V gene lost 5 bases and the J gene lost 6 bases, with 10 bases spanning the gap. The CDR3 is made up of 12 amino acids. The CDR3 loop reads CASSHPGDGYTF. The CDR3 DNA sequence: TGTGCCAGCAGTCACCCAGGGGATGGCTACACCTTC.

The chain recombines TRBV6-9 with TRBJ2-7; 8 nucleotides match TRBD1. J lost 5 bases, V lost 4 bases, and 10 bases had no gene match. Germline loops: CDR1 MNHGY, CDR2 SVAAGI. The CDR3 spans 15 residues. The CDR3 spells CASSSPGQEYDEQYF. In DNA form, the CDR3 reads TGTGCCAGCAGTTCTCCGGGACAGGAATATGACGAGCAGTACTTC.

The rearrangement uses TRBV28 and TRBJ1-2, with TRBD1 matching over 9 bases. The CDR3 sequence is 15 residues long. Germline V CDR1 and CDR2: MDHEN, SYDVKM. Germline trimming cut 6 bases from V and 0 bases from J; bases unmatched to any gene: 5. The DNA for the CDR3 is TGTGCCAGCAGGTCCGACAGGGGGGCTAACTATGGCTACACCTTC. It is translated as CASRSDRGANYGYTF.

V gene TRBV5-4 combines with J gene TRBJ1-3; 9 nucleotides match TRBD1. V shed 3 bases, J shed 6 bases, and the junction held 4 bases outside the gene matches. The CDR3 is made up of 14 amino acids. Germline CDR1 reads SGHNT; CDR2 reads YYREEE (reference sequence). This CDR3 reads CASSSRTGENTIYF. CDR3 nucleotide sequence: TGTGCCAGCAGCTCCCGGACAGGGGAAAACACCATATATTTT.

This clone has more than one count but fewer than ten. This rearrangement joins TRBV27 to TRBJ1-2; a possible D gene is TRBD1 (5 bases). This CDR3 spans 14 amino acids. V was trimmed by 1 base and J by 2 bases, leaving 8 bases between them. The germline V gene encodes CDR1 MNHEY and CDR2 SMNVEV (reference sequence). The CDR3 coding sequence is TGTGCCAGCAGTTTATGGGCAGGGAACTATGGCTACACCTTC. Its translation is CASSLWAGNYGYTF.

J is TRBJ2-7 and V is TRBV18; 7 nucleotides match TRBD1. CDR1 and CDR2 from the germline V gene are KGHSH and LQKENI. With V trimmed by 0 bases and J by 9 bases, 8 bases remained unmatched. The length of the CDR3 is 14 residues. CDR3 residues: CASSPPSDRPRQYF. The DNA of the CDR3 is TGTGCCAGCTCACCACCCTCGGACAGGCCCCGGCAGTACTTC.

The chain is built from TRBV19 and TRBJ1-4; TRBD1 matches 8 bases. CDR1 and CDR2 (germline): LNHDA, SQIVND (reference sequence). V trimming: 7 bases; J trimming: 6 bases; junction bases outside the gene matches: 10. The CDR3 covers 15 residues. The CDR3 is CASTPRPGGDEKLFF. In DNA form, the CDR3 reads TGTGCCAGTACCCCTCGCCCAGGGGGCGATGAAAAACTGTTTTTT. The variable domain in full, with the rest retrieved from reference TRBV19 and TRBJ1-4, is DGGITQSPKYLFRKEGQNVTLSCEQNLNHDAMYWYRQDPGQGLRLIYYSQIVNDFQKGDIAEGYSVSREKKESFPLTVTSAQKNPTAFYLCASTPRPGGDEKLFFGSGTQLSVL.

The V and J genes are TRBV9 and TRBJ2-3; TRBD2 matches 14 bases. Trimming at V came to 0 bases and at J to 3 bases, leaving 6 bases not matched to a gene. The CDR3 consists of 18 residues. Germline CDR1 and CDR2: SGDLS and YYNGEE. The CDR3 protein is CASSVAGLAGGETDTQYF. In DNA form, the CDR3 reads TGTGCCAGCAGCGTAGCCGGACTAGCGGGGGGCGAGACAGATACGCAGTATTTT.

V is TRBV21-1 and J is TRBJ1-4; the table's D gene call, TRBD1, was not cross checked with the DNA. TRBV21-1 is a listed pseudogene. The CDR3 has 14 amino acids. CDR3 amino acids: CASSNGTGNEKLFF. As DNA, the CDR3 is TGTGCCAGCAGCAACGGGACAGGGAATGAAAAACTGTTTTTT.

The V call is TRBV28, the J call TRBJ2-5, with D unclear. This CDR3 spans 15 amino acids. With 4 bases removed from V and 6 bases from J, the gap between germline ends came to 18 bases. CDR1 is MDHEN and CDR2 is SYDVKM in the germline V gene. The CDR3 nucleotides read TGTGCCAGCAGTTCCCCTCGGGTTCAACTTAAGACCCAGTACTTC. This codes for CASSSPRVQLKTQYF.

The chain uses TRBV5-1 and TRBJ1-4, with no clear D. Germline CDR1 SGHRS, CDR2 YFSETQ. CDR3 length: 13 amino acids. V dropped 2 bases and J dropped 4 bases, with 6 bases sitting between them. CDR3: CASSLQINEKLFF. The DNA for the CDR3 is TGCGCCAGCAGCTTACAGATTAATGAAAAACTGTTTTTT.

The CDR3 spells CASSKGRRELRTDTQYF. The CDR3 nucleotides read TGTGCCAGCAGCAAAGGAAGAAGGGAGTTGCGCACAGATACGCAGTATTTT. V usage is TRBV7-9 and J usage is TRBJ2-3; D perhaps matches TRBD2 (5 bases). There are 17 residues in the CDR3. Looked up from germline, CDR1 is SEHNR and CDR2 is FQNEAQ (reference sequence). V lost 5 bases and J lost 1, with 19 bases in between. The full variable domain, with the rest looked up from reference TRBV7-9 and TRBJ2-3, is DTGVSQNPRHKITKRGQNVTFRCDPISEHNRLYWYRQTLGQGPEFLTYFQNEAQLEKSRLLSDRFSAERPKGSFSTLEIQRTEQGDSAMYLCASSKGRRELRTDTQYFGPGTRLTVL.

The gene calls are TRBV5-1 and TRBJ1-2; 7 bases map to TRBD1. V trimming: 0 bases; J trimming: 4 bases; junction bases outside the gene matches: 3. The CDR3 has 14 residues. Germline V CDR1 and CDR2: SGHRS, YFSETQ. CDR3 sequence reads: CASSLGQGSYGYTF. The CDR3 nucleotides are TGCGCCAGCAGCTTGGGACAGGGTTCCTATGGCTACACCTTC.

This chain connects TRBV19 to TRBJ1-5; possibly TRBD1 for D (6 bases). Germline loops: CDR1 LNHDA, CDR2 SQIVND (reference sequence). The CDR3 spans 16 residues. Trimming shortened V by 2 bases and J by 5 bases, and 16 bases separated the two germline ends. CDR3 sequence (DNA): TGTGCCAGTAGTATACAAGGGACAAGACTTCATCAGCCCCAGCATTTT. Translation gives CASSIQGTRLHQPQHF. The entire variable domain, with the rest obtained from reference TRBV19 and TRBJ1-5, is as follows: DGGITQSPKYLFRKEGQNVTLSCEQNLNHDAMYWYRQDPGQGLRLIYYSQIVNDFQKGDIAEGYSVSREKKESFPLTVTSAQKNPTAFYLCASSIQGTRLHQPQHFGDGTRLSIL.

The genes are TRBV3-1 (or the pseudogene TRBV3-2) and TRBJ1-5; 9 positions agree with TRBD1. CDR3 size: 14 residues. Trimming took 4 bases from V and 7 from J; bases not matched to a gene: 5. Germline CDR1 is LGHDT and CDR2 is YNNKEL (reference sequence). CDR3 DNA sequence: TGTGCCAGCAGCCCCGGGACAGGGAGACAGCCCCAGCATTTT. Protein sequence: CASSPGTGRQPQHF.

CDR3 residues: CASSRNRQGNSPLHF. The CDR3 bases are TGTGCCAGCAGCCGGAACCGACAGGGTAATTCACCCCTCCACTTT. This sequence joins TRBV11-2 and TRBJ1-6, with 7 bases matching TRBD1. CDR3 length equals 15 residues. V gave up 5 bases and J gave up 6 bases; unmatched junction bases: 7. The germline CDR1 and CDR2 sequences are SGHAT and FQNNGV.